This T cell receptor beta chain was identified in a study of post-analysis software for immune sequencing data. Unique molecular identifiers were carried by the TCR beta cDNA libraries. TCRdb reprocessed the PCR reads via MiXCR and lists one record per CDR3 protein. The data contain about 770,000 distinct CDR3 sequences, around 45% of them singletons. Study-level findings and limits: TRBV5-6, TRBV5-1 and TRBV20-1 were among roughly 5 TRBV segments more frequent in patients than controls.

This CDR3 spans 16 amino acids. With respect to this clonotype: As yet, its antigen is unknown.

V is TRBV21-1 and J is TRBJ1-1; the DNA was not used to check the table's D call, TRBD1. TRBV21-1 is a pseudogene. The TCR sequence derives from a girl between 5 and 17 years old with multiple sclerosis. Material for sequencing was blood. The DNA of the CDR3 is TGTGCCAGCAGCACCCTACACCGACAGCCAGACACTGGAGCTTTCTTT. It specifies CASSTLHRQPDTGAFF.